Listed here are 12 T cell receptor beta chains from one sample, sequenced in a study of identifying expanded T cells in peripheral blood. Clones were read by immunoSEQ multiplex PCR, and TCRdb kept only the in-frame ones, dropping some. The sample holds roughly 86,000 clones; about 85% are singletons and the top ten take 4.5%. The sample taken for sequencing was blood. These receptor sequences come from a person between 18 and 70 years old in good health.

V is TRBV2 and J is TRBJ2-5; TRBD1 or TRBD2 may be the D gene (5 bases each). Between the trimmed V and J ends, which lost 8 bases and 5 bases, there was a span of 21 bases. CDR1 and CDR2 from the germline V gene are SNHLY and FYNNEI. This CDR3 comprises 15 residues. CDR3 DNA: TGTGCCAGCTGCCCGGGACGGTCGGTCGAGGAGACCCAGTACTTC. Protein: CASCPGRSVEETQYF. Combining the CDR3 with reference TRBV2 and TRBJ2-5 gives the whole variable domain EPEVTQTPSHQVTQMGQEVILRCVPISNHLYFYWYRQILGQKVEFLVSFYNNEISEKSEIFDDQFSVERPDGSNFTLKIRSTKLEDSAMYFCASCPGRSVEETQYFGPGTRLLVL.

The chain links TRBV6-1 to TRBJ1-2; D remains unclear. Trimming left V 4 bases short and J 5 bases short, with 11 bases between. This CDR3 is built from 13 residues. Germline lookup yields CDR1 MNHNS and CDR2 SASEGT. This CDR3 reads CASSVDGLYGYTF. The CDR3 region has the DNA TGTGCCAGCAGTGTCGACGGCTTATATGGCTACACCTTC.

The chain joins TRBV11-3 to TRBJ1-2; 10 bases align to TRBD1. V was pared by 1 base and J by 6 bases, with 8 bases of the junction left unmatched. Germline V gene lookup returns CDR1 SGHNT and CDR2 YENEEA. This CDR3 region has 16 residues. CDR3 bases: TGTGCCAGCAGCTTAGCTGGTTGGACAGGGGGTCATGGCTACACCTTC. Translating it yields CASSLAGWTGGHGYTF.

This clone was seen only once. V and J are TRBV7-2 and TRBJ1-2; D is ambiguous. The CDR3 consists of 14 residues. Trimming stripped 1 base from V and 7 bases from J, with 13 bases between. Looked up from germline, CDR1 is SGHTA and CDR2 is FQGNSA. Here the CDR3 reads CASSLVSPSRGYTF. The DNA of the CDR3 is TGTGCCAGCAGCTTAGTTTCGCCCTCCCGTGGCTACACCTTC.

The rearrangement links TRBV30 to TRBJ1-5; D is possibly TRBD1 (5 bases). This CDR3 region has 13 residues. V was pared by 2 bases and J by 4 bases, with 9 bases between. Looked up from germline, CDR1 is GTSNPN and CDR2 is SVGIG (reference sequence). CDR3 DNA sequence: TGTGCCTGGAGTCGCTGGGGGAATCAGCCCCAGCATTTT. This gives the protein CAWSRWGNQPQHF.

The CDR3 DNA reads TGCGCCAGCAGTCAATCTCGGGACAGGGCATATGGAAACACCATATATTTT. It yields the protein CASSQSRDRAYGNTIYF. The chain links TRBV23-1 to TRBJ1-3; 9 positions match TRBD1. TRBV23-1 is annotated as an ORF whose role is uncertain. The V and J ends lost 0 bases and 3 bases, in that order; junction bases with no gene match: 6. The CDR3 extends over 17 amino acids.

The V gene is TRBV6-6, the J gene TRBJ1-3, with TRBD1 matching over 9 bases. Germline assignment: CDR1 MNHNY and CDR2 SVGAGI (reference sequence). V dropped 3 bases and J dropped 3; count of bases not matched to a gene: 3. There are 15 residues in the CDR3. In DNA form, the CDR3 reads TGTGCCAGCAGTTATCCGACAGGGGGTGGAAACACCATATATTTT. Its translation: CASSYPTGGGNTIYF.

The chain joins TRBV19 to TRBJ1-2, with no clear D. CDR3 length equals 12 residues. From germline, CDR1 is LNHDA and CDR2 SQIVND (reference sequence). Trimming removed 7 bases at V and 4 bases at J, with 10 bases between. For the CDR3, the DNA is TGTGCCAGTACCCCAGGACCCTATGGCTACACCTTC. This sequence encodes CASTPGPYGYTF.

The chain employs TRBV6-1 and TRBJ1-5; D not resolved. This CDR3 has 13 amino acids. V dropped 2 bases and J dropped 4 bases, with 6 bases sitting between them. Germline CDR1 reads MNHNS; CDR2 reads SASEGT. The CDR3 loop reads CASSERENQPQHF. The CDR3 DNA reads TGTGCCAGCAGTGAAAGGGAGAATCAGCCCCAGCATTTT.

This chain connects TRBV9 to TRBJ1-3; D not resolved. The germline CDR1 and CDR2 sequences are SGDLS and YYNGEE. The V and J ends lost 4 bases and 0 bases respectively, with 17 bases between them. The CDR3 extends over 17 amino acids. Written as DNA, the CDR3 is TGTGCCAGCAGCAGGGCGGGTTTTACGAGCTCTGGAAACACCATATATTTT. Residues: CASSRAGFTSSGNTIYF.

The table lists this clone with a count of one. The CDR3 spells CASNEEGWPNSPLHF. Here the CDR3 DNA reads TGTGCCAGTAACGAAGAGGGATGGCCCAATTCACCCCTCCACTTT. V usage is TRBV19 and J usage is TRBJ1-6; D ambiguous. Germline CDR1 is LNHDA and CDR2 is SQIVND (reference sequence). V was trimmed by 7 bases and J by 7 bases, leaving 17 bases between them. There are 15 residues in the CDR3.

This clone was recorded only once. This chain connects TRBV5-1 to TRBJ1-1; 8 nucleotides align to TRBD1. Germline V gene sequence: CDR1 SGHRS, CDR2 YFSETQ. V shed 3 bases and J 4 bases; nucleotides not matched to a gene: 8. The CDR3 runs to 15 residues. CDR3 sequence: CASSSGKTGVTEAFF. In DNA form, the CDR3 reads TGCGCCAGCAGCTCCGGTAAGACAGGGGTCACTGAAGCTTTCTTT.